This T cell receptor (beta chain) was recorded in a study of monozygotic twins with cystic fibrosis. The CDR3 consists of 14 residues. Germline CDR1 MNHEY, CDR2 SMNVEV (reference sequence). V was cut by 6 bases and J by 1 base, with 12 bases left in between. To note about this clone: The target antigen is unknown.

The repertoire was sequenced with immunoSEQ multiplex PCR; TCRdb's copy has only in-frame clones and lacks some. The profile shows approximately 11,000 clones, more than 95% of them singletons. Whole-study results and caveats: Shared CDR3 numbers were not associated with age, concordance or severity. Monozygotic CF twins shared more identical nucleotide clonotypes than unrelated patients. Low clonality (median roughly 0.01) suggested a mostly naive repertoire.

Sequencing was carried out using blood. The origin of this receptor is a boy aged 5-17 years with cystic fibrosis. The chain employs TRBV27 and TRBJ1-1, with a possible D match to TRBD1 (6 bases). CDR3 DNA sequence: TGTGCCAGCAGACGTACGACAGGGAACACTGAAGCTTTCTTT. It yields the protein CASRRTTGNTEAFF.